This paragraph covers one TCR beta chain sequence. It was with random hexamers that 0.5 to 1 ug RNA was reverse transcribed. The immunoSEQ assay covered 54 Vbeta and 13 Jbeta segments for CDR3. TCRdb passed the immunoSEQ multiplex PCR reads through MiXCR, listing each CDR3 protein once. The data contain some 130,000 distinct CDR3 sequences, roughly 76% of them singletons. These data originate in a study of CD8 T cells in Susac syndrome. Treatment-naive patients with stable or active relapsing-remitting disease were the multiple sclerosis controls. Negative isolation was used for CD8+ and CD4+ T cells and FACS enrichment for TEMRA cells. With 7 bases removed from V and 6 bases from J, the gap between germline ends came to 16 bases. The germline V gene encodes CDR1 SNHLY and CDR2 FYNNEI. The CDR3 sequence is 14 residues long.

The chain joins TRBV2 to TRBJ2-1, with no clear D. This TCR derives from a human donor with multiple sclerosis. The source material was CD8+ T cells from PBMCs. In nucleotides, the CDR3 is TGTGCCAGCATGGGTGGGTTTACAATCAATGAGCAGTTCTTC. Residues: CASMGGFTINEQFF. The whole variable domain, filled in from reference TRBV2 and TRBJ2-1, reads EPEVTQTPSHQVTQMGQEVILRCVPISNHLYFYWYRQILGQKVEFLVSFYNNEISEKSEIFDDQFSVERPDGSNFTLKIRSTKLEDSAMYFCASMGGFTINEQFFGPGTRLTVL.